This T cell receptor (beta chain) was profiled in a study of Graves' ophthalmopathy and Graves' hyperthyroidism. Study overall: Prior to any treatment, peripheral blood was collected at the time of initial diagnosis.

Ophthalmopathic donors had moderate-to-severe activity, CAS ≥3 and NOSPECS ≥4, with disease that had lasted under 3 months. Researchers turned away patients with other autoimmune diseases, uncontrolled infections, pregnancy or lactation. Germline V gene sequence: CDR1 MDHEN, CDR2 SYDVKM. This CDR3 contains 12 residues. Unmatched junction bases numbered 3, after V lost 6 bases and J lost 8 bases. Findings of the study overall: Among thyroid clonotypes expanded above 0.001 frequency, most also appeared in blood.

RNA transcripts provided the template for amplifying TCR beta CDR3 regions. Second-round multiplex PCR followed a first-round RT-PCR using HTBI primers. From the multiplex PCR reads, TCRdb called clonotypes with MiXCR, one entry per CDR3 protein. The sample lists about 160,000 distinct CDR3 sequences; approximately 40% were seen once. This clonotype was counted at least ten times. Its antigen is still unknown. The rearrangement links TRBV28 to TRBJ2-4; TRBD1 agrees at 8 bases. Sequenced: peripheral blood. The clonotype comes from a man aged 30-40 years with Graves' ophthalmopathy. The CDR3 nucleotides are TGTGCCAGCAGAGAGGACAGGGACATTCAGTACTTC. As protein: CASREDRDIQYF.